This TCR beta chain was obtained from a study of T cells after yellow fever vaccination. General study results and limits: Although most clonotypes did not, a small share appeared in both CD4 and CD8 compartments.

This clonotype has more than one count but fewer than ten. Its antigen remains unknown. TCRdb analysed the 5' RACE reads with MiXCR anew, one entry per CDR3 protein. The table has 400,000 or so distinct CDR3 sequences, 11% seen once. Material: PBMCs, obtained on the day of the first yellow fever vaccination. The receptor's source is a man aged 18 to 35 who received the YFV17D yellow fever vaccine.

CDR3 DNA: TGTGCCAGTAGTACGCCCGACAGGGTCAGGGGCTACACCTTC. The encoded protein is CASSTPDRVRGYTF. This chain uses TRBV19 with TRBJ1-2; 7 nucleotides align to TRBD1. J gave up 8 bases and V 4 bases, and 10 bases lay outside the gene matches. The CDR3 extends over 14 amino acids. Per germline, CDR1 LNHDA and CDR2 SQIVND (reference sequence).